These 28 T cell receptor beta chains originate from one sample sequenced in a study of shared clonotypes between healthy human individuals. The protocol was immunoSEQ multiplex PCR, while the TCRdb copy is restricted to in-frame clones and leaves out a portion. The data show about 490,000 clones, 79% seen once. Material: PBMCs. The receptors were gathered from a woman aged 40-49 years in good health. Some clones in this sample may be carry-over from other donors' samples.

V gene TRBV4-1 combines with J gene TRBJ2-3; 8 bases are shared with TRBD1. This CDR3 contains 16 residues. The germline gives CDR1 MGHRA, CDR2 YSYEKL. Germline trimming cut 5 bases from V and 6 bases from J; bases unmatched to any gene: 13. In nucleotides, the CDR3 is TGCGCCAGCAGCGTCGGACAGGGAGAGGTCGATGATACGCAGTATTTT. Its translation: CASSVGQGEVDDTQYF.

A single count supports this clone. The V call is TRBV28, the J call TRBJ2-7, with 7 positions matching TRBD2. Germline assignment: CDR1 MDHEN and CDR2 SYDVKM. The CDR3 runs to 14 residues. Losses at the gene ends were 4 bases for V and 6 bases for J; bases not matched to a gene: 9. In DNA form, the CDR3 reads TGTGCCAGCAGTTCCCTGCGGGAGTATGCCGAGCAGTACTTC. As protein: CASSSLREYAEQYF.

This clone was recorded only once. The gene calls are TRBV6-1 and TRBJ2-1; 9 nucleotides match TRBD2. Germline V gene lookup returns CDR1 MNHNS and CDR2 SASEGT. This CDR3 is built from 17 residues. The V segment lost 1 base and the J segment 4 bases; nucleotides outside the gene matches: 8. The chain's CDR3 is CASSEVASGTIYNEQFF. The CDR3 DNA follows: TGTGCCAGCAGTGAAGTGGCTAGCGGGACCATTTACAATGAGCAGTTCTTC.

Comments on this clone: At one of its ends the junction is not consistent with the germline gene, which may arise from a read error. V is TRBV9 and J is TRBJ2-7; 13 nucleotides line up with TRBD2. The CDR3 runs to 15 residues. Per the germline V gene, CDR1 is SGDLS and CDR2 is YYNGEE. CDR3 protein: CASGDGLAGVSERYF. Here the CDR3 DNA reads TGTGCCAGCGGCGACGGACTAGCGGGAGTATCCGAGCGGTACTTC. Full variable domain (outside the CDR3, taken from reference TRBV9 and TRBJ2-7): DSGVTQTPKHLITATGQRVTLRCSPRSGDLSVYWYQQSLDQGLQFLIQYYNGEERAKGNILERFSAQQFPDLHSELNLSSLELGDSALYFCASGDGLAGVSERYFGPGTRLTVT.

The chain couples TRBV13 to TRBJ2-7, with 7 nucleotides matching TRBD2. With 0 bases clipped from V and 2 bases from J, the junction kept 10 bases outside the gene matches. This CDR3 is built from 17 residues. The V gene's germline CDR1 is PRHDT and CDR2 FYEKMQ (reference sequence). The CDR3: CASSLGVRRERPYEQYF. CDR3 DNA: TGTGCCAGCAGCTTAGGCGTTCGGCGGGAGAGGCCCTACGAGCAGTACTTC.

The chain joins TRBV5-1 to TRBJ2-5; D uncertain. CDR1 and CDR2 from the germline V gene are SGHRS and YFSETQ. CDR3 size: 15 residues. The V end was cut by 0 bases, the J end by 2 bases, with 11 bases between. This chain's CDR3 is CASSLVLSPQETQYF. In DNA, the CDR3 is TGCGCCAGCAGCTTGGTACTAAGCCCGCAAGAGACCCAGTACTTC.

The chain carries TRBV11-3 and TRBJ2-5; tentatively, D is TRBD2 (5 bases). The germline V and J ends were trimmed by 5 bases and 0 bases, with 13 bases remaining between them. The CDR3 contains 15 residues. CDR1 SGHNT and CDR2 YENEEA come from the germline V gene. CDR3 nucleotides: TGTGCCAGCAGCAGCGGAGACCCGTACCAAGAGACCCAGTACTTC. It translates to CASSSGDPYQETQYF.

The genes are TRBV11-3 and TRBJ2-5; maybe TRBD2 (6 bases). Trimming pared 5 bases from V and 1 base from J, leaving 11 bases between. CDR1 and CDR2 (germline): SGHNT, YENEEA. The CDR3 has 14 residues. CDR3 loop: CASSASGSQETQYF. CDR3 sequence (DNA): TGTGCCAGCAGCGCCTCCGGGAGCCAAGAGACCCAGTACTTC. Full variable domain (remainder filled in from reference TRBV11-3 and TRBJ2-5): EAGVVQSPRYKIIEKKQPVAFWCNPISGHNTLYWYLQNLGQGPELLIRYENEEAVDDSQLPKDRFSAERLKGVDSTLKIQPAELGDSAVYLCASSASGSQETQYFGPGTRLLVL.

To note about this clone: Additional DNA sequences in this sample encode the identical CDR3. The rearrangement links TRBV7-9 to TRBJ2-5; D is undetermined. V gave up 1 base and J gave up 2 bases, with 8 bases separating them. Germline values: CDR1 SEHNR, CDR2 FQNEAQ (reference sequence). The CDR3 is 14 residues long. CDR3 coding DNA: TGTGCCAGCAGCTTAGTTGGACCGCAAGAGACCCAGTACTTC. Its translation is CASSLVGPQETQYF. The full variable domain, with the rest looked up from reference TRBV7-9 and TRBJ2-5, is DTGVSQNPRHKITKRGQNVTFRCDPISEHNRLYWYRQTLGQGPEFLTYFQNEAQLEKSRLLSDRFSAERPKGSFSTLEIQRTEQGDSAMYLCASSLVGPQETQYFGPGTRLLVL.

This clone showed up just once. The chain links TRBV28 to TRBJ2-7; 7 bases match TRBD2. V dropped 6 bases and J dropped 1; count of bases not matched to a gene: 9. The CDR3 sequence is 15 residues long. Germline V lookup: CDR1 MDHEN, CDR2 SYDVKM. CDR3 coding DNA: TGTGCCAGCAGCCGCCAGAGCGGGGTATCCTACGAGCAGTACTTC. Translating gives CASSRQSGVSYEQYF. The whole variable domain, remainder taken from reference TRBV28 and TRBJ2-7, is DVKVTQSSRYLVKRTGEKVFLECVQDMDHENMFWYRQDPGLGLRLIYFSYDVKMKEKGDIPEGYSVSREKKERFSLILESASTNQTSMYLCASSRQSGVSYEQYFGPGTRLTVT.

The chain links TRBV30 to TRBJ2-3; unclear D gene. CDR1 and CDR2 (germline): GTSNPN, SVGIG (reference sequence). V was pared by 4 bases and J by 2 bases, with 13 bases between. The CDR3 loop spans 14 amino acids. Here the CDR3 reads CAWMTLRYTDTQYF. In DNA form, the CDR3 reads TGTGCCTGGATGACGTTGCGGTACACAGATACGCAGTATTTT.

The chain joins TRBV6-4 to TRBJ1-4; 12 positions match TRBD1. The CDR3 runs 16 residues. The germline V gene encodes CDR1 MRHNA and CDR2 SNTAGT. J was trimmed by 10 bases and V by 10 bases; bases with no gene match: 16. The DNA of the CDR3 is TGTGCCATCCCCAGGGACAGGGGGCGGGGATGGGGAAAACTGTTTTTT. Encoded protein: CAIPRDRGRGWGKLFF.

The table lists this clone with many counts. V usage is TRBV30 and J usage is TRBJ1-2; no reliable D call. Germline CDR1 reads GTSNPN; CDR2 reads SVGIG (reference sequence). The CDR3 extends over 12 amino acids. Trimming left V 3 bases short and J 2 bases short, with 7 bases between. The CDR3 region is CAWSDGNYGYTF. For the CDR3, the DNA is TGTGCCTGGAGCGACGGAAACTATGGCTACACCTTC. Full variable domain (remainder filled in from reference TRBV30 and TRBJ1-2): SQTIHQWPATLVQPVGSPLSLECTVEGTSNPNLYWYRQAAGRGLQLLFYSVGIGQISSEVPQNLSASRPQDRQFILSSKKLLLSDSGFYLCAWSDGNYGYTFGSGTRLTVV.

The V and J genes are TRBV11-2 and TRBJ2-5; possible D gene TRBD2, 6 bases. V gave up 4 bases and J gave up 1 base, with 13 bases separating them. This CDR3 contains 15 residues. Germline CDR1 is SGHAT and CDR2 is FQNNGV. In DNA, the CDR3 is TGTGCCAGCAGCTCAGGTAGCGGCCCCCAAGAGACCCAGTACTTC. It specifies CASSSGSGPQETQYF.

The CDR3 nucleotides read TGTGCCAGCAGTTACTCAGGGTTCACCGGGGAGCTGTTTTTT. Its translation: CASSYSGFTGELFF. The chain recombines TRBV6-5 with TRBJ2-2, with unresolved D. CDR1 is MNHEY and CDR2 is SVGAGI in the germline V gene. The CDR3 loop spans 14 amino acids. Deletions cut 0 bases from V and 4 bases from J, with 6 bases between.

DNA of the CDR3: TGCAGCGTTATTAGGACTAGCGGGAGCTACGAGCAGTACTTC. Encoded protein: CSVIRTSGSYEQYF. The gene calls are TRBV29-1 and TRBJ2-7; 13 positions agree with TRBD2. This CDR3 contains 14 residues. V trimming: 5 bases; J trimming: 3 bases; junction bases outside the gene matches: 4. CDR1 is SQVTM, CDR2 ANQGSEA, per germline.

This chain joins TRBV2 and TRBJ2-1, with D hard to call. There are 13 residues in the CDR3. Looked up from germline, CDR1 is SNHLY and CDR2 is FYNNEI. V was trimmed by 8 bases and J by 0 bases, leaving 8 bases between them. The CDR3 DNA reads as TGTGCCAGCGGTAGAAGCTCCTACAATGAGCAGTTCTTC. Encoded protein: CASGRSSYNEQFF.

The chain employs TRBV6-6 and TRBJ1-4; no clear D gene. The germline CDR1 and CDR2 sequences are MNHNY and SVGAGI (reference sequence). V was shortened by 4 bases and J by 0 bases, with 9 bases between the two germline ends. The CDR3 sequence is 15 residues long. The CDR3 bases are TGTGCCAGCAGTTCAGCTGGTACAACTAATGAAAAACTGTTTTTT. It yields the protein CASSSAGTTNEKLFF.

The chain links TRBV5-1 to TRBJ2-3; D possibly matches TRBD1 or TRBD2 (5 bases each). Trimming shortened V by 0 bases and J by 2 bases, and 13 bases separated the two germline ends. Germline CDR1 and CDR2: SGHRS and YFSETQ. The CDR3 has 16 residues. CDR3 sequence: CASSLEGDGNTDTQYF. The DNA of the CDR3 is TGCGCCAGCAGCTTGGAAGGGGACGGAAACACAGATACGCAGTATTTT.

As to this clone: The same CDR3 also results from other DNA sequences found in this sample. The chain links TRBV9 to TRBJ2-2, with D unclear. The CDR3 has 12 amino acids. Germline V gene data show CDR1 as SGDLS and CDR2 as YYNGEE. The V end lost 0 bases, the J end lost 7 bases, and 4 bases lay between the germline ends. The CDR3 protein is CASSVVSGELFF. The CDR3 DNA sequence: TGTGCCAGCAGCGTAGTTAGCGGGGAGCTGTTTTTT.

Note on this clone: Other DNA sequences from this sample encode an identical CDR3 as well. The chain carries TRBV7-9 and TRBJ2-1; D remains unclear. CDR3 length equals 11 residues. CDR1 is SEHNR and CDR2 is FQNEAQ in the germline V gene (reference sequence). Trimming stripped 0 bases from V and 7 bases from J, with 1 base between. The chain's CDR3 is CASSLANEQFF. DNA of the CDR3: TGTGCCAGCAGCTTAGCGAATGAGCAGTTCTTC.

The rearrangement joins TRBV4-1 to TRBJ1-1; no clear D gene. There are 13 residues in the CDR3. Trimming stripped 1 base from V and 3 bases from J, with 6 bases between. Germline lookup yields CDR1 MGHRA and CDR2 YSYEKL. The CDR3 loop is CASSQGLDTEAFF. Here the CDR3 DNA reads TGCGCCAGCAGCCAAGGTTTGGACACTGAAGCTTTCTTT.

The chain uses TRBV7-7 and TRBJ2-1; D is unclear. Germline CDR1 reads SSHAT; CDR2 reads FNYEAQ (reference sequence). The CDR3 length is 13 residues. V was clipped by 4 bases and J by 2 bases, with 6 bases between them. CDR3 sequence: CASSSVAYNEQFF. CDR3 DNA sequence: TGTGCCAGCAGCTCGGTGGCCTACAATGAGCAGTTCTTC.

The chain recombines TRBV5-1 with TRBJ2-3, with D perhaps matching TRBD1 or TRBD2 (6 bases each). Deletions cut 5 bases from V and 0 bases from J, with 16 bases between. Germline CDR1 reads SGHRS; CDR2 reads YFSETQ. This CDR3 spans 16 amino acids. The CDR3 nucleotides read TGCGCCAGCAGACCTGGATCGGGGGCCAGCACAGATACGCAGTATTTT. The encoded protein is CASRPGSGASTDTQYF.

The table lists this clone with a few counts. The chain carries TRBV7-6 and TRBJ1-1; 7 bases align to TRBD1. The trim removed 5 bases at V and 3 bases at J, leaving 3 bases unmatched. CDR3 size: 13 residues. The germline CDR1 and CDR2 sequences are SGHVS and FNYEAQ. The CDR3: CASSPGTDTEAFF. CDR3 nucleotide sequence: TGTGCCAGCAGCCCGGGGACAGACACTGAAGCTTTCTTT.

Comments on this clone: This sample includes further DNA sequences coding for the same CDR3. This chain connects TRBV9 to TRBJ2-5, with D possibly being TRBD2 (5 bases). There are 14 residues in the CDR3. CDR1 and CDR2 from the germline V gene are SGDLS and YYNGEE. V dropped 2 bases and J dropped 4 bases, with 12 bases sitting between them. The CDR3 bases are TGTGCCAGCAGCGTCGGTCTAGCAGGAGAGACCCAGTACTTC. Translated, it gives CASSVGLAGETQYF.

The rearrangement uses TRBV19 and TRBJ2-1; 14 bases align to TRBD2. Germline loops: CDR1 LNHDA, CDR2 SQIVND (reference sequence). Trimming removed 4 bases from V and 7 bases from J; junction bases left unmatched: 6. This CDR3 comprises 16 residues. DNA of the CDR3: TGTGCCAGTAGTACCCGCGGGACTAGCGGGAGTAATGAGCAGTTCTTC. Translated: CASSTRGTSGSNEQFF.

The chain combines TRBV6-1 with TRBJ2-7, with TRBD2 matching 9 bases. CDR3 length: 14 amino acids. CDR1 and CDR2 (germline): MNHNS, SASEGT. The V and J ends lost 4 bases and 2 bases, in that order; junction bases with no gene match: 3. The DNA for the CDR3 is TGTGCCAGCAGTGGGACTAGCGTAGCCTACGAGCAGTACTTC. The encoded protein is CASSGTSVAYEQYF.